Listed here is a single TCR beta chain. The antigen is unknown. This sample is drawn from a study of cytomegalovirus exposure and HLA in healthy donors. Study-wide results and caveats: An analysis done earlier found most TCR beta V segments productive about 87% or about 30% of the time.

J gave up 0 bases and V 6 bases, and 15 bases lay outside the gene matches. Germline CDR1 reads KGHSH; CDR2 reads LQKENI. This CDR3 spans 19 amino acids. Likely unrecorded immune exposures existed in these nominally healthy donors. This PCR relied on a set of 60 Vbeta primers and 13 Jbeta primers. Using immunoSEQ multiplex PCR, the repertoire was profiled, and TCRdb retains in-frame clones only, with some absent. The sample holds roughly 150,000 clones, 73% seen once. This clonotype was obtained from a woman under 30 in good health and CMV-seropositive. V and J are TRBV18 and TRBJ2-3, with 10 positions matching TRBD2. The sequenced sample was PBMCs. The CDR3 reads CASSRNALLAGTSTDTQYF. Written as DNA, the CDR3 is TGTGCCAGCTCTCGCAATGCTCTACTAGCGGGGACTAGCACAGATACGCAGTATTTT.